These 8 T cell receptor beta chains were all obtained from the same sample, sequenced in a study of OX40 agonist ivuxolimab in advanced cancers. Profiled with immunoSEQ multiplex PCR; TCRdb holds only in-frame clones, not every one. The table lists 50,000 to 70,000 clones, 80% to 85% of them singletons. The specimen comprised CD4+ or CD8+ T cells sorted from blood, sampled in a trial of the OX40 agonist ivuxolimab. The receptors shown here come from an adult with an advanced solid tumor such as melanoma, head and neck, liver or kidney cancer.

This clone was observed a single time. The chain is built from TRBV7-8 and TRBJ1-5; tentatively, D is TRBD1 (5 bases). Trimming took 5 bases from V and 0 from J, leaving 17 bases between them. The CDR3 loop spans 17 amino acids. Germline V gene data show CDR1 as SGHVS and CDR2 as FQNEAQ. For the CDR3, the DNA is TGTGCCAGCAGCCAAGGACGGGGGATTTATAGCAATCAGCCCCAGCATTTT. Its protein is CASSQGRGIYSNQPQHF.

The V call is TRBV10-3, the J call TRBJ2-2; a weak D match, TRBD1 (5 bases). Between the trimmed V and J ends, which lost 0 bases and 3 bases, there was a span of 14 bases. The germline gives CDR1 ENHRY, CDR2 SYGVKD. The CDR3 spans 17 residues. The CDR3 sequence is CAISESISGMDTGELFF. CDR3 DNA sequence: TGTGCCATCAGTGAGTCGATTTCAGGGATGGACACCGGGGAGCTGTTTTTT.

The genes are TRBV28 and TRBJ1-4; D is unclear. CDR1 and CDR2 from the germline V gene are MDHEN and SYDVKM. The germline V and J ends were trimmed by 3 bases and 4 bases, with 6 bases remaining between them. The CDR3 is 13 amino acids. DNA for the CDR3: TGTGCCAGCAGTTTTGGGTTTAATGAAAAACTGTTTTTT. It encodes CASSFGFNEKLFF.

V and J are TRBV30 and TRBJ1-3; a weak D match, TRBD1 (5 bases). Germline loops: CDR1 GTSNPN, CDR2 SVGIG (reference sequence). V dropped 7 bases and J dropped 3 bases, with 13 bases sitting between them. The CDR3 contains 13 residues. DNA for the CDR3: TGTGCCTCCCACCGGGGGGGTGGAAACACCATATATTTT. Translation: CASHRGGGNTIYF.

For the CDR3, the DNA is TGTGCTAGTGGCCTCGGTGCTGAAGCTTTCTTT. It encodes CASGLGAEAFF. The rearrangement links TRBV12-5 to TRBJ1-1; D unresolved. This CDR3 spans 11 amino acids. Germline loops: CDR1 LGHNT, CDR2 FRNRAP. V lost 6 bases to trimming and J lost 6 bases, with 8 bases between them.

This clone was picked up a small number of times. This rearrangement joins TRBV2 to TRBJ1-1, with D unresolved. The V end was cut by 7 bases, the J end by 2 bases, with 11 bases between. The CDR3 extends over 13 amino acids. Germline CDR1 SNHLY, CDR2 FYNNEI. The DNA for the CDR3 is TGTGCCAGCACCGAGGGAGGCAACACTGAAGCTTTCTTT. This gives the protein CASTEGGNTEAFF.

The rearrangement links TRBV9 to TRBJ2-1; 8 nucleotides match TRBD2. CDR1 and CDR2 from the germline V gene are SGDLS and YYNGEE. V gave up 3 bases and J gave up 7 bases; unmatched junction bases: 12. The CDR3 is 16 residues long. CDR3 in DNA: TGTGCCAGCAGCGCCCCCCGCGGGGGGTTAGGGAATGAGCAGTTCTTC. This gives the protein CASSAPRGGLGNEQFF. Together with reference TRBV9 and TRBJ2-1, the CDR3 gives the full variable domain: DSGVTQTPKHLITATGQRVTLRCSPRSGDLSVYWYQQSLDQGLQFLIQYYNGEERAKGNILERFSAQQFPDLHSELNLSSLELGDSALYFCASSAPRGGLGNEQFFGPGTRLTVL.

CDR3 amino acids: CASSPTGGLVGDTQYF. In nucleotides, the CDR3 is TGTGCCAGCAGCCCCACGGGTGGACTTGTAGGAGATACGCAGTATTTT. The gene calls are TRBV5-4 and TRBJ2-3; a possible D gene is TRBD2 (5 bases). V was shortened by 4 bases and J by 5 bases, with 20 bases between the two germline ends. The CDR3 is made up of 16 amino acids. Germline V gene lookup returns CDR1 SGHNT and CDR2 YYREEE (reference sequence).